This TCR beta chain came from a study of T cell repertoires in cytomegalovirus infection. As for the study in general: Epitope selection comprised recently identified HLA-C-restricted CMV epitopes and well-studied HLA-B-restricted CMV epitopes. From public TCR beta signatures came an indication of both CMV infection and matching HLA type. Regarding the study as a whole: The response measured ex vivo was dominated by TCR beta clonotypes (HLA-C-restricted and CMV-specific).

TCRdb re-derived calls from the reads in MiXCR, one entry per CDR3 protein. The sample has tens of thousands of distinct CDR3 sequences; approximately 20% are singletons. V lost 5 bases, J lost 0 bases, and 11 bases lay in between. Germline-derived CDR1 and CDR2 are MNHEY and SVGEGT. The CDR3 is 16 residues long. This clonotype was seen a few times. The antigen remains unidentified. The sequences come from CD8+ T cells from cultured PBMCs, collected from culture after CMV antigen stimulation. This chain joins TRBV6-2 or TRBV6-3 and TRBJ1-6; no firm D call. The source is a human donor in good health (CMV status not recorded). Some clones in this sample may be carry-over from other donors' samples. CDR3 nucleotide sequence: TGTGCCAGCAGTCGACTCGGAAGCTCCTATAATTCACCCCTCCACTTT. Its protein product is CASSRLGSSYNSPLHF.